This T cell receptor (beta chain) was captured by sequencing in a study of vaccination effects on CD4 cells after COVID-19. Study summary: Samples came 142 and 148 days after COVID-19 diagnosis, before vaccination.

Concerning this clone: Its antigen is currently unknown.

The table came from immunoSEQ multiplex PCR; TCRdb's copy has only in-frame clones and leaves some out. There are 35,000 to 55,000 clones in the sample; around 79% occur only once, and approximately 28% lies in the top ten. The V and J ends lost 1 base and 2 bases respectively, with 5 bases between them. CDR3 length: 13 amino acids. Germline CDR1 is SGHDN and CDR2 is FVKESK. General study findings and limits: Clonal contraction was marked in infection- and vaccine-induced clones late after vaccination.

Antigen-specific CD4+ T cells were expanded with viral peptide pools in the ViraFEST assay before sequencing. Researchers isolated CD4+ T cells once approximately eleven days of culture had elapsed. This person's SARS-CoV-2 infection, confirmed by PCR, occurred between March and December 2020. It was on days 3 and 7 that half the medium was replaced with IL-2 medium. Sequences were derived from CD4+ T cells from PBMCs cultured with a peptide pool, sampled before COVID-19 vaccination. The rearrangement joins TRBV14 to TRBJ1-2, with D tentatively TRBD1 (5 bases). This clonotype originated in a human donor who had a prior SARS-CoV-2 infection. DNA for the CDR3: TGTGCCAGCAGCCAAGGACAGAACTATGGCTACACCTTC. This gives the protein CASSQGQNYGYTF.